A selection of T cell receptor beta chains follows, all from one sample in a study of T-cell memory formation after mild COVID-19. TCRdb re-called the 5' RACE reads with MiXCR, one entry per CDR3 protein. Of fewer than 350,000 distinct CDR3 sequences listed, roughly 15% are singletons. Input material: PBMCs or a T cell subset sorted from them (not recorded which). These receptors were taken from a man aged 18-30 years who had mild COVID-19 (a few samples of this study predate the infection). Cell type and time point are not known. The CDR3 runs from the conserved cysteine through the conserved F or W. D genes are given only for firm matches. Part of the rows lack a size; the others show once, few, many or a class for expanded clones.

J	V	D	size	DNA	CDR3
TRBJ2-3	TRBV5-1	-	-	TGCGCCAGCAGCACAGACCCCCAGACCTACACAGATACGCAGTATTTT	CASSTDPQTYTDTQYF
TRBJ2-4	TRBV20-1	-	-	TGCAGTGCTAGAGATATAAGGGGTCGAAACATTCAGTACTTC	CSARDIRGRNIQYF
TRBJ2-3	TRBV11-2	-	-	TGTGCCAGCAGCTTCGGTAATACGCAGTATTTT	CASSFGNTQYF
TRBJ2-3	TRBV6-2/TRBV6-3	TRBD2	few	TGTGCCAGCAGGCGCCCTAGCGGGGGTAGCACAGATACGCAGTATTTT	CASRRPSGGSTDTQYF
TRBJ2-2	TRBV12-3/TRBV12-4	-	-	TGTGCCAGCAGTACTACAGGGCGGACGCGGCGGCTGTTTTTT	CASSTTGRTRRLFF
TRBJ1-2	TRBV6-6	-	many	TGTGCCAGCAGTTACGAGGGGATGGGGGGCTACACCTTC	CASSYEGMGGYTF
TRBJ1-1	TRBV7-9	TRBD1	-	TGTGCCAGCAGCAGCACCGGGACAGGGGGAAAGAACACTGAAGCTTTCTTT	CASSSTGTGGKNTEAFF
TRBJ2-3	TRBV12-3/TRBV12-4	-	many	TGTGCCAGCGGGGGGGCCCCAGATACGCAGTATTTT	CASGGAPDTQYF
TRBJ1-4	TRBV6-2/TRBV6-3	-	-	TGTGCCAGCAGCCAGACATTAATGGAAAAACTGTTTTTT	CASSQTLMEKLFF
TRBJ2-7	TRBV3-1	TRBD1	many	TGTGCCAGCAGCCAAACAGGGGGCGCCTACGAGCAGTACTTC	CASSQTGGAYEQYF